The table lists the clone carrying this TCR beta chain with many counts. The antigen is unknown. Via MiXCR, TCRdb re-called the reads, giving one row per CDR3 protein. The table lists about a million distinct CDR3 sequences, roughly 30% of them singletons, with around an eighth in the top ten. This entry is derived from a study of T cell repertoires in cytomegalovirus infection. CDR1 and CDR2 from the germline V gene are SGHAT and FQDESV (reference sequence). This CDR3 comprises 15 residues. V lost 1 base and J lost 4, with 11 bases in between. This receptor was taken from a human donor in good health (CMV status not recorded). Some clones in this sample may be carry-over from other donors' samples. The chain has TRBV11-1 and TRBJ2-1; TRBD2 is a possible D gene (6 bases). The material was cultured CD8+ T cells from PBMCs, obtained from culture after CMV antigen stimulation. CDR3 amino acids: CASSLGGTEYNEQFF. CDR3 coding DNA: TGTGCCAGCAGCTTAGGCGGGACGGAGTACAATGAGCAGTTCTTC.